This TCR beta chain originates from a study of blood T cell repertoires in COVID-19 (dated by TCRdb to 2019 to 2021). As for the study more broadly: Samples from collaborators originated in the United States, Italy and Spain and spanned both the acute and convalescent phases of COVID-19. The prospective study material was composed of cDNA or gDNA derived from T cells, B-cell-depleted T cells, or PBMCs. Subjects who had been exposed to COVID-19, were actively infected with it, or had recovered from it provided the deeply sampled blood TCRbeta repertoires that made up the dataset. The repertoires were made available in a free public database intended to serve as a resource for research on the immune response to SARS-CoV-2. The samples were drawn from the first 160 participants of the ongoing ImmuneRACE study and from under 1,500 subjects provided by 6 global collaborators. Sample metadata almost always included a de-identified subject ID, COVID-19 status, age in years and sex. HLA class I and class II types, where available, came from metadata supplied by the sample provider rather than from assay-based typing.

The paper's findings and limits, for the study overall: The amount of clinical and demographic metadata varied by source and participant and was provided uncurated.

CDR1 and CDR2, per the germline V gene, are SGHVS and FNYEAQ. From the cysteine up to the phenylalanine, the CDR3 has a length of 16 residues. Left in the record is the CDR3 DNA by itself, 48 bases read in frame from the first base. V trim: 2 bases; J trim: 4 bases; unmatched bases: 6. Whole blood was collected in K2EDTA tubes by collaborating institutions according to the institutions' own protocols. For TCRbeta analysis, collaborators shipped samples as frozen whole blood, isolated PBMCs, or DNA extracted from either of those sample types. TCRbeta CDR3 regions were amplified from genomic DNA by means of the immunoSEQ Assay, a bias-controlled multiplex PCR. The source study handled its data this way. Nucleated cell counts per sample were estimated from amplification of reference gene primers within the assay. To quantify the absolute abundance of each unique TCRbeta CDR3 rearrangement, sequence reads were collapsed and filtered. For each sample, productive Simpson clonality was calculated by taking the square root of Simpson's diversity index across productive rearrangements. Here the immuneACCESS table is served through TCRdb, limited to in-frame sequences with V and J called. Missing clones are a known gap in these copies; in checked studies unresolved V genes cover under half, and the rest lacks a known reason. That table furnishes V, J and clone size, whereas the DNA furnished D and trimming. The sample has roughly 100,000 clones on record, 81% of them singletons. Around a tenth of the sample is in the top ten clones.

The table lists this clone with a count of one. Its antigen remains undetermined. Per-base qualities were not stored, and no clone one base away is much larger. In this chain, TRBV7-6 is recombined with TRBJ1-3; the central 9 bases match TRBD1. The origin of this receptor is a woman in her 70s with acute or convalescent COVID-19. Sequencing used peripheral blood. The DNA is TGTGCCAGCAGCTTACTCGGGACAGGGAAGGGAAACACCATATATTTT. This yields the protein CASSLLGTGKGNTIYF.